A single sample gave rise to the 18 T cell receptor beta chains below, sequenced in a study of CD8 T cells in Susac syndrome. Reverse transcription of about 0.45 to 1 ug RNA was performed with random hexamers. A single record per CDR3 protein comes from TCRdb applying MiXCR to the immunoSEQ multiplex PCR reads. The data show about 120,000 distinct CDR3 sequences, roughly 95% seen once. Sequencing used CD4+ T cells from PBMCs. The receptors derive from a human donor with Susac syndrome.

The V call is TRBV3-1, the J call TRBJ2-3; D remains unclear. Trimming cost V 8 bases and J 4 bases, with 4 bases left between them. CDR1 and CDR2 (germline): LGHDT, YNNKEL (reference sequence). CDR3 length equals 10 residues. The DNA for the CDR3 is TGTGCCAGCGGAGCAGATACGCAGTATTTT. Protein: CASGADTQYF.

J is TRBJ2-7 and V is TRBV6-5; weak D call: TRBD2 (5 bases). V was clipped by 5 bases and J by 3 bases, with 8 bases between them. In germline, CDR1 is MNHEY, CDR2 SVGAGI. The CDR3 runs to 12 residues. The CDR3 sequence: CASSTGDYEQYF. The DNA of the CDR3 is TGTGCCAGCAGTACCGGGGACTACGAGCAGTACTTC.

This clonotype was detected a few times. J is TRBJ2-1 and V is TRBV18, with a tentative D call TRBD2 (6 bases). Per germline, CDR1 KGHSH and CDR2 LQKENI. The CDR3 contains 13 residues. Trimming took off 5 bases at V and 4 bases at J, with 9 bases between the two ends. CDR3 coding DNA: TGTGCCAGCTCATCGGGACTTTACAATGAGCAGTTCTTC. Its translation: CASSSGLYNEQFF. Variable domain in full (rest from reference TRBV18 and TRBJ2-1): NAGVMQNPRHLVRRRGQEARLRCSPMKGHSHVYWYRQLPEEGLKFMVYLQKENIIDESGMPKERFSAEFPKEGPSILRIQQVVRGDSAAYFCASSSGLYNEQFFGPGTRLTVL.

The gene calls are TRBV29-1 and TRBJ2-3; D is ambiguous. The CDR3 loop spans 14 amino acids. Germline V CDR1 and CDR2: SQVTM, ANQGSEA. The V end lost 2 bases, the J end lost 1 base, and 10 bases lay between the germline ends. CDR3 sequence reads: CSVERGQRTDTQYF. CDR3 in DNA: TGCAGCGTTGAACGTGGGCAACGCACAGATACGCAGTATTTT.

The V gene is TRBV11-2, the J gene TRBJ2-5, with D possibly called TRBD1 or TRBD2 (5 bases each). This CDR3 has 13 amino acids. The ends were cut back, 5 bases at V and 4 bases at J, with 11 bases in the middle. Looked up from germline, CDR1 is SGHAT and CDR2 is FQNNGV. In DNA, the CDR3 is TGTGCCAGCAGCCGGGACCAGGGAGAGACCCAGTACTTC. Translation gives CASSRDQGETQYF.

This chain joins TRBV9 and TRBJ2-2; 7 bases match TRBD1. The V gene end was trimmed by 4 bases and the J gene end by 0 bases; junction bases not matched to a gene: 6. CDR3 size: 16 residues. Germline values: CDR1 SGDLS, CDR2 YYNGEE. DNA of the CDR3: TGTGCCAGCAGCCCTCGGACAGGCGCGAACACCGGGGAGCTGTTTTTT. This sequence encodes CASSPRTGANTGELFF.

The CDR3: CASRAIDYGYTF. CDR3 DNA: TGTGCCAGCAGGGCGATAGACTATGGCTACACCTTC. The rearrangement uses TRBV28 and TRBJ1-2; no clear D gene. The V end was cut by 6 bases, the J end by 3 bases, with 8 bases between. This CDR3 region has 12 residues. Germline CDR1 and CDR2: MDHEN and SYDVKM.

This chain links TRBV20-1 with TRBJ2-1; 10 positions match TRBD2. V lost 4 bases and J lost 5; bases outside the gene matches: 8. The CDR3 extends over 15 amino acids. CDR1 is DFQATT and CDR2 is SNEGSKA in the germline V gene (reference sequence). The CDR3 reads CSAMGLARADNEQFF. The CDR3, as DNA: TGCAGTGCTATGGGACTAGCGCGGGCGGACAATGAGCAGTTCTTC.

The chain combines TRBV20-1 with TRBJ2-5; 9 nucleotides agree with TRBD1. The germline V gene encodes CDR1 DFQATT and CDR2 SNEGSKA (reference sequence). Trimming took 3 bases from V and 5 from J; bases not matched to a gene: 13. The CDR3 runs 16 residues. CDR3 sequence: CSARIHPGQGWETQYF. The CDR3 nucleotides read TGCAGTGCTAGGATTCATCCGGGACAGGGTTGGGAGACCCAGTACTTC.

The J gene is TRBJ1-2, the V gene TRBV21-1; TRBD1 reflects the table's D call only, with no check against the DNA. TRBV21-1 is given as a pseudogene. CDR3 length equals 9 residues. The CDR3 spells CANRDSYTF. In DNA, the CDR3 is TGTGCCAACAGGGACAGCTACACCTTC.

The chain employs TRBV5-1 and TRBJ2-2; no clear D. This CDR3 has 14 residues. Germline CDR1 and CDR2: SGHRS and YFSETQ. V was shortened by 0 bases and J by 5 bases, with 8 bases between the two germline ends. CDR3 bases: TGCGCCAGCAGCTTGGCCATCGGGACCGGGGAGCTGTTTTTT. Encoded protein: CASSLAIGTGELFF.

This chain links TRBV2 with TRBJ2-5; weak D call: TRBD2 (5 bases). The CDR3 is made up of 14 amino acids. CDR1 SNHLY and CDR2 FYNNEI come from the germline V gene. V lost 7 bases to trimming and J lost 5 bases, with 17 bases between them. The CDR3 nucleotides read TGTGCCAGCACAAACCTCCTTAGGAGGGAGACCCAGTACTTC. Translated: CASTNLLRRETQYF. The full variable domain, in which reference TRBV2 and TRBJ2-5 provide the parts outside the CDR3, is EPEVTQTPSHQVTQMGQEVILRCVPISNHLYFYWYRQILGQKVEFLVSFYNNEISEKSEIFDDQFSVERPDGSNFTLKIRSTKLEDSAMYFCASTNLLRRETQYFGPGTRLLVL.

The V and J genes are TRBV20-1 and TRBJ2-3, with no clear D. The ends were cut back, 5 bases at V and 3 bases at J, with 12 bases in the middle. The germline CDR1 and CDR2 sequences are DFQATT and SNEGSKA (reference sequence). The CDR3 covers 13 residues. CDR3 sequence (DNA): TGCAGTGCTCATCTCTATGGAACAGATACGCAGTATTTT. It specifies CSAHLYGTDTQYF.

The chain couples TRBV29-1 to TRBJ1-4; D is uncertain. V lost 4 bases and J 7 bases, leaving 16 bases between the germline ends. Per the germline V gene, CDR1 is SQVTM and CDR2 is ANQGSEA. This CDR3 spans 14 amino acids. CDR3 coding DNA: TGCAGCGTTGTTGATGCCCTCCGAGGTGAAAAACTGTTTTTT. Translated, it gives CSVVDALRGEKLFF.

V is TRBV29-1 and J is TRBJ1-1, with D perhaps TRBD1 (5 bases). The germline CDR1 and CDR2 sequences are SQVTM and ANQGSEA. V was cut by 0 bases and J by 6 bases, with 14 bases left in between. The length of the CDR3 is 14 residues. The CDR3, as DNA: TGCAGCGTTGAAGATCGGGTGAGGACACCTGAAGCTTTCTTT. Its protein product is CSVEDRVRTPEAFF. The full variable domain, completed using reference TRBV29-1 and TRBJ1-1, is SAVISQKPSRDICQRGTSLTIQCQVDSQVTMMFWYRQQPGQSLTLIATANQGSEATYESGFVIDKFPISRPNLTFSTLTVSNMSPEDSSIYLCSVEDRVRTPEAFFGQGTRLTVV.

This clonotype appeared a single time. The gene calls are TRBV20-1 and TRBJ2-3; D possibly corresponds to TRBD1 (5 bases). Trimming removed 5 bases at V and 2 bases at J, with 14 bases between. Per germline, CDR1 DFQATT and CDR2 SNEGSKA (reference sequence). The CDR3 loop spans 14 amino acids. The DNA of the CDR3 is TGCAGTGCTGAATCGACAGTCATCACAGATACGCAGTATTTT. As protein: CSAESTVITDTQYF.

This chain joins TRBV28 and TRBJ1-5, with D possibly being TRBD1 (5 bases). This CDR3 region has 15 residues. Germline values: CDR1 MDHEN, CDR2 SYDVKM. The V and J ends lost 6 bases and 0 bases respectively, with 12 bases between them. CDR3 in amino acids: CASSSKRGSNQPQHF. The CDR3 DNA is TGTGCCAGCAGCTCCAAAAGGGGTAGCAATCAGCCCCAGCATTTT.

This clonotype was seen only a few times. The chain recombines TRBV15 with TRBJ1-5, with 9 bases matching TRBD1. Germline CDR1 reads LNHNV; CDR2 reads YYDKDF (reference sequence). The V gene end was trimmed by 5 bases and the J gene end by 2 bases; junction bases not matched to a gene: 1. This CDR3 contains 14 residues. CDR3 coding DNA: TGTGCCACCAGCCGGGACAGGGGCAATCAGCCCCAGCATTTT. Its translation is CATSRDRGNQPQHF.